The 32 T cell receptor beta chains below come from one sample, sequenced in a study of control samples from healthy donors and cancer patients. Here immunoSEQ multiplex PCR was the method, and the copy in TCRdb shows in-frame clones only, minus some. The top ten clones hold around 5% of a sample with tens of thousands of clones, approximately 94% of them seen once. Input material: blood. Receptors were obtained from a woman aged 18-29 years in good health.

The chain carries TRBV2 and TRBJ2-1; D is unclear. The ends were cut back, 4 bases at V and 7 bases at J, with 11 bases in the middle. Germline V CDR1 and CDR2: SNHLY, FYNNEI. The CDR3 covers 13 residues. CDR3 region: CASSGLTINEQFF. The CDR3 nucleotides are TGTGCCAGCAGTGGGCTCACGATTAATGAGCAGTTCTTC.

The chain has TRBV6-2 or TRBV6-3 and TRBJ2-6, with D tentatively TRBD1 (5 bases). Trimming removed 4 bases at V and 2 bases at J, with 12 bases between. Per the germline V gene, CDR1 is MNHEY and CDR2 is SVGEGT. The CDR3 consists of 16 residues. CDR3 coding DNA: TGTGCCAGCAGTTTCCACAGGACCGCTGGGGCCAACGTCCTGACTTTC. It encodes CASSFHRTAGANVLTF.

The CDR3 reads CASSLEGKSTF. Here the CDR3 DNA reads TGCGCCAGCAGCTTAGAGGGAAAGTCCACCTTC. The V and J genes are TRBV5-1 and TRBJ1-2; no clear D gene. Germline V gives CDR1 SGHRS, CDR2 YFSETQ. The CDR3 covers 11 residues. V lost 2 bases, J lost 13 bases, and 12 bases lay in between.

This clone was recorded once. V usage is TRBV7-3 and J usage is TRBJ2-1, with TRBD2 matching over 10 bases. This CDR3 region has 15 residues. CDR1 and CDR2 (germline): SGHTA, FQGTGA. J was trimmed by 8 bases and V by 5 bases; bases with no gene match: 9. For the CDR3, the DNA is TGTGCCAGCAGCACTCTAGCGGGAGACCCCCATGAGCAGTTCTTC. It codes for CASSTLAGDPHEQFF.

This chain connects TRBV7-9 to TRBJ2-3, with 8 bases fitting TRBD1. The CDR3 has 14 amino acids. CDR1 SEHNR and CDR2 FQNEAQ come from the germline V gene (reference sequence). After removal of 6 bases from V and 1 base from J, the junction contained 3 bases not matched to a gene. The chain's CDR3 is CASRPGQGTDTQYF. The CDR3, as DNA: TGTGCCAGCAGGCCGGGACAGGGCACAGATACGCAGTATTTT.

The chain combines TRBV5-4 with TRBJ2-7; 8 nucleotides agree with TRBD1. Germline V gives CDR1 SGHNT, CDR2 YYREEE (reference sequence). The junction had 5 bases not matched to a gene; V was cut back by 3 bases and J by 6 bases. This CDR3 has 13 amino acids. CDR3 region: CASSSDRVVEQYF. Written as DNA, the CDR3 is TGTGCCAGCAGCTCGGACAGGGTGGTCGAGCAGTACTTC.

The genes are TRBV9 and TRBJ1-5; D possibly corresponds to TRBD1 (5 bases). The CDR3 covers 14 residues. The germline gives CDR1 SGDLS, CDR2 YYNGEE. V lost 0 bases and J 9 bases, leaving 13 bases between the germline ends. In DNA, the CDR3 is TGTGCCAGCAGCGTAGGTTGGGGCGAGAGGCCCCAGCATTTT. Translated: CASSVGWGERPQHF.

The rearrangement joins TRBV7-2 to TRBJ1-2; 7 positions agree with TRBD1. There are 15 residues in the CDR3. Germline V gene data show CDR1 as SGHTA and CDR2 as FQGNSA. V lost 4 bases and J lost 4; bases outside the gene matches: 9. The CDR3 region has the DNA TGTGCCAGCAGCTCAGACAGGGAATGGCCCTATGGCTACACCTTC. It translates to CASSSDREWPYGYTF.

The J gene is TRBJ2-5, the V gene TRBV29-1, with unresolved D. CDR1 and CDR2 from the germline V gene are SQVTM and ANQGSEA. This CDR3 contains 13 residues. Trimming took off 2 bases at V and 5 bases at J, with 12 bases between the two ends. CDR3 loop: CSVEFRPRETQYF. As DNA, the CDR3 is TGCAGCGTTGAATTTAGACCGAGGGAGACCCAGTACTTC.

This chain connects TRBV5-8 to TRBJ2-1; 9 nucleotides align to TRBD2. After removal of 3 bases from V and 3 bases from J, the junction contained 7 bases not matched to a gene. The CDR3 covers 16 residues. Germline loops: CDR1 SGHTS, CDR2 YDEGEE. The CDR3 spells CASSSYGLALYNEQFF. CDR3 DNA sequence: TGTGCCAGCAGCTCCTACGGACTAGCGCTCTACAATGAGCAGTTCTTC.

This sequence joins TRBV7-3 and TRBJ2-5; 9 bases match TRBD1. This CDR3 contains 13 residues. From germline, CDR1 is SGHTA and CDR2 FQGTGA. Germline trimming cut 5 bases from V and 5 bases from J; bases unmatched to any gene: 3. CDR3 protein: CASSPGTGETQYF. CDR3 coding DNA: TGTGCCAGCAGCCCGGGGACAGGGGAGACCCAGTACTTC.

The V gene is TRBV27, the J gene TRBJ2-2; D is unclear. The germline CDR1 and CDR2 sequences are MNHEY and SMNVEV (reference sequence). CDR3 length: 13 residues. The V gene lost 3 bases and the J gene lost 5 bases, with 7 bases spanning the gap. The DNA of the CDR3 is TGTGCCAGCAGTTTCCAGGAGACCGGGGAGCTGTTTTTT. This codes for CASSFQETGELFF.

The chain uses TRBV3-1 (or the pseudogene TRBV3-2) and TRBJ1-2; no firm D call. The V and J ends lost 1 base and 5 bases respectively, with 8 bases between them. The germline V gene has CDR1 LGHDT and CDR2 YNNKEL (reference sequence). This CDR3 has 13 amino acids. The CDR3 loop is CASSQGQAYGYTF. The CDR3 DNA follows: TGTGCCAGCAGCCAAGGGCAGGCTTATGGCTACACCTTC.

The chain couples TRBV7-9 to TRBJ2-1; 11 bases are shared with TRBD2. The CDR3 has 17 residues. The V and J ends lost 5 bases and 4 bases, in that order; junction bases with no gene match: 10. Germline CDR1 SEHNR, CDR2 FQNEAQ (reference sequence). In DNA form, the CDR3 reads TGTGCCAGCAGCCTTACTAGCGGGGGTGTACTTTACAATGAGCAGTTCTTC. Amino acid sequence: CASSLTSGGVLYNEQFF.

The CDR3 here is CASSTLGQGNQPQHF. The CDR3 bases are TGTGCCAGCAGCACATTAGGACAGGGAAATCAGCCCCAGCATTTT. The chain combines TRBV28 with TRBJ1-5; 8 bases fit TRBD1. CDR1 and CDR2 from the germline V gene are MDHEN and SYDVKM. V lost 6 bases and J lost 4; bases outside the gene matches: 8. The CDR3 runs 15 residues.

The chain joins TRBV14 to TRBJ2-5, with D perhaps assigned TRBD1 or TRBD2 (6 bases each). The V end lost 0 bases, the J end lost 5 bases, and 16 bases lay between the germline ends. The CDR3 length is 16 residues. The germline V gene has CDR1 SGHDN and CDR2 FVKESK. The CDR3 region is CASSQDIPQGGETQYF. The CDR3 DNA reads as TGTGCCAGCAGCCAAGATATCCCACAGGGAGGTGAGACCCAGTACTTC.

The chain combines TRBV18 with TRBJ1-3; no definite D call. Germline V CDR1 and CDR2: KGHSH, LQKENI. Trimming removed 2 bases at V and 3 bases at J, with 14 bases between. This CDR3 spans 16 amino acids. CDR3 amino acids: CASSPYEVTYGNTIYF. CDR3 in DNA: TGTGCCAGCTCACCATACGAGGTCACATATGGAAACACCATATATTTT.

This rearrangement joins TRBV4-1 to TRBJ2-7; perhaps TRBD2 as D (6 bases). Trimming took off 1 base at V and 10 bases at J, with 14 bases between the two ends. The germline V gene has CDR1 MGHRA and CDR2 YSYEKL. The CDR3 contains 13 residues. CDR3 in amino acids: CASSQGGVAAQYF. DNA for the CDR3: TGCGCCAGCAGCCAAGGGGGGGTGGCCGCTCAGTACTTC.

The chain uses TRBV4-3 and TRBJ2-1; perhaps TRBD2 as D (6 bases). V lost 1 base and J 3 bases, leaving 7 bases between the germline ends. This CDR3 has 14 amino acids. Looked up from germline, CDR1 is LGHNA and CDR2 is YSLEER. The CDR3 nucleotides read TGCGCCAGCAGCCAAGGAGCGGGCTACAATGAGCAGTTCTTC. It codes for CASSQGAGYNEQFF.

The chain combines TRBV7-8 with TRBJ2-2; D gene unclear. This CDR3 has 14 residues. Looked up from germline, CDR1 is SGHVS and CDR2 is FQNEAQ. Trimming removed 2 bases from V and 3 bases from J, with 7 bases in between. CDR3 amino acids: CASSLFGDTGELFF. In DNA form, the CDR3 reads TGTGCCAGCAGCTTATTCGGTGACACCGGGGAGCTGTTTTTT.

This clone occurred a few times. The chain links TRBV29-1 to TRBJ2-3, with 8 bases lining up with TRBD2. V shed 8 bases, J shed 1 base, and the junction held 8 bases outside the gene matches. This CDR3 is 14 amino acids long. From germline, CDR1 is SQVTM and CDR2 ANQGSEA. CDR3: CSSEAGGGTDTQYF. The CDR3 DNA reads TGCAGCTCGGAGGCGGGGGGTGGCACAGATACGCAGTATTTT.

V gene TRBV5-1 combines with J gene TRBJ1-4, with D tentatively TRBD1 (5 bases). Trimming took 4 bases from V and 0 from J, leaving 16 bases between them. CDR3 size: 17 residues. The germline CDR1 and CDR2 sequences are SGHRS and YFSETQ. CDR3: CASSPAAGPTTNEKLFF. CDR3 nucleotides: TGCGCCAGCAGCCCTGCCGCAGGGCCTACAACTAATGAAAAACTGTTTTTT. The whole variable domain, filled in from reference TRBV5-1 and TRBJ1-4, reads KAGVTQTPRYLIKTRGQQVTLSCSPISGHRSVSWYQQTPGQGLQFLFEYFSETQRNKGNFPGRFSGRQFSNSRSEMNVSTLELGDSALYLCASSPAAGPTTNEKLFFGSGTQLSVL.

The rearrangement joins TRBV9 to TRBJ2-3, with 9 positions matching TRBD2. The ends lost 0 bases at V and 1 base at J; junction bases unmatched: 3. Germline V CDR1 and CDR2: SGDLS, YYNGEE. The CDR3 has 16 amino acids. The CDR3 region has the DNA TGTGCCAGCAGCGTAGGCGGGGGGGCCGGCACAGATACGCAGTATTTT. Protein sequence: CASSVGGGAGTDTQYF.

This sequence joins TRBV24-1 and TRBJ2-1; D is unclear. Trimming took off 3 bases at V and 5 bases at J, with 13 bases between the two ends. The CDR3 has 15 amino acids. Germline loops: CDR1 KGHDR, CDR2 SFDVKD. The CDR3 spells CATSDPLLLNNEQFF. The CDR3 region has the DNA TGTGCCACCAGTGATCCTTTGCTACTAAACAATGAGCAGTTCTTC.

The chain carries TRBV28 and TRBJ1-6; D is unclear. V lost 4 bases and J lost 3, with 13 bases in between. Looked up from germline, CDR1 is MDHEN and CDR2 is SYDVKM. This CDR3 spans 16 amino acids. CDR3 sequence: CASSWSRESYNSPLHF. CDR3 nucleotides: TGTGCCAGCAGTTGGTCTAGGGAAAGCTATAATTCACCCCTCCACTTT.

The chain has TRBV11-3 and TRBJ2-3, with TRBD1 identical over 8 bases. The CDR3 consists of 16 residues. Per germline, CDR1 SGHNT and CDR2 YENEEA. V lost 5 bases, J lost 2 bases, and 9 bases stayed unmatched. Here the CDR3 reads CASSPGQAPYTDTQYF. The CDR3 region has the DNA TGTGCCAGCAGCCCGGGACAGGCGCCGTACACAGATACGCAGTATTTT.

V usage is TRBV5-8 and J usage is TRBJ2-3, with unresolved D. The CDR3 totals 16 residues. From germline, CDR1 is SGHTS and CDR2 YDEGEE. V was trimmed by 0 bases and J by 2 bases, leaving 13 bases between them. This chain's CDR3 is CASSLEVREYTDTQYF. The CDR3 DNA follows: TGTGCCAGCAGCTTGGAAGTGAGAGAATACACAGATACGCAGTATTTT.

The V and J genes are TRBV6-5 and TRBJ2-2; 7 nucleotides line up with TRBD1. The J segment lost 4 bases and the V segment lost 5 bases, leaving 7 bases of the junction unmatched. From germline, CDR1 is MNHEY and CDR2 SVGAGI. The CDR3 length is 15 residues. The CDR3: CASSQRQGVTGELFF. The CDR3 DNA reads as TGTGCCAGCAGTCAACGACAGGGTGTCACCGGGGAGCTGTTTTTT.

The CDR3 protein is CASSPPQRVRPGEQFF. Here the CDR3 DNA reads TGTGCCAGCAGCCCACCTCAGCGGGTGCGCCCGGGCGAGCAGTTCTTC. The chain combines TRBV7-2 with TRBJ2-1, with D possibly TRBD2 on 6 matching bases. The germline CDR1 and CDR2 sequences are SGHTA and FQGNSA. Trimming took 5 bases from V and 10 from J, leaving 24 bases between them. The CDR3 is made up of 16 amino acids.

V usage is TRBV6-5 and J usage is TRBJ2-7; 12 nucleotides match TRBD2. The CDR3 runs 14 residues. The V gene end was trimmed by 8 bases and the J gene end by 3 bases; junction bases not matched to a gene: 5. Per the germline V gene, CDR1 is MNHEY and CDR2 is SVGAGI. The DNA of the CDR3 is TGTGCCAGCTGGGGACTAGCGGGCCTCTACGAGCAGTACTTC. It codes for CASWGLAGLYEQYF.

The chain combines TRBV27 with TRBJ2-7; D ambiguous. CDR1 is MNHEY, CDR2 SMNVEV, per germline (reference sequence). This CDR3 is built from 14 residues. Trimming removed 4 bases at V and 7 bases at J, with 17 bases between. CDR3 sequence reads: CASSYGPGVGEQYF. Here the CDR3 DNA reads TGTGCCAGCAGTTACGGACCGGGTGTAGGGGAGCAGTACTTC.

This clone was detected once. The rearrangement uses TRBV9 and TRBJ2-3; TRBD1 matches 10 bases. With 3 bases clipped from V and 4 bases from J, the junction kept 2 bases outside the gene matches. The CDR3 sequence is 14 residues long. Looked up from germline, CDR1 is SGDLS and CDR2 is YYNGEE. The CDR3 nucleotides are TGTGCCAGCAGCGGACAGGGGGCCGCAGATACGCAGTATTTT. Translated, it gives CASSGQGAADTQYF. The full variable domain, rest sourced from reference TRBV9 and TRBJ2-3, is DSGVTQTPKHLITATGQRVTLRCSPRSGDLSVYWYQQSLDQGLQFLIQYYNGEERAKGNILERFSAQQFPDLHSELNLSSLELGDSALYFCASSGQGAADTQYFGPGTRLTVL.